This T cell receptor beta chain appears in the sequencing data of a study of spatial heterogeneity in lung cancer. TCRdb called the 5' RACE reads again in MiXCR, with one record for every CDR3 protein. Of roughly 48,000 distinct CDR3 sequences detected, roughly 5% appear once; the ten largest clones hold over 8.5%. Documented time point: sample taken at primary tumor resection. Donation came from around 72 patients with untreated early-stage non-small cell lung cancer. This clonotype was detected ten times or more. J was trimmed by 9 bases and V by 0 bases; bases with no gene match: 8. This CDR3 contains 16 residues. Germline-derived CDR1 and CDR2 are SGDLS and YYNGEE.

The rearrangement uses TRBV9 and TRBJ2-1, with 11 bases lining up with TRBD2. The starting material was PBMCs, obtained at surgery. The TCR was taken from a male donor with early-stage non-small cell lung cancer. The CDR3, as DNA: TGTGCCAGCAGCGTAGTCCCTACTAGCGGGAGAGGTGAGCAGTTCTTC. It is translated as CASSVVPTSGRGEQFF. Variable domain in full (rest from reference TRBV9 and TRBJ2-1): DSGVTQTPKHLITATGQRVTLRCSPRSGDLSVYWYQQSLDQGLQFLIQYYNGEERAKGNILERFSAQQFPDLHSELNLSSLELGDSALYFCASSVVPTSGRGEQFFGPGTRLTVL.